This T cell receptor beta chain was documented in a study of breast tumors, draining lymph nodes, adjacent tissues. In this sample, this clonotype turned up many times. The antigen is undetermined. The germline CDR1 and CDR2 sequences are PRHDT and FYEKMQ (reference sequence). Trimming removed 7 bases from V and 7 bases from J, with 8 bases in between. There are 12 residues in the CDR3. General study findings and limits: Tumor repertoires ranked between lymph nodes and nontumor tissue in diversity, with V and J gene preferences. Tumor T cell lymph node origin was a supported hypothesis, not proven. Data fit most tumor T cells coming from lymph node, expanding in tumor.

A single record per CDR3 protein comes from TCRdb applying MiXCR to the multiplex PCR reads. The sample includes 150,000 to 200,000 distinct CDR3 sequences, 30% to 40% of them seen just once. Axillary draining lymph nodes of breast cancer patients supplied the node samples. The sequencing input was axillary lymph node tissue. This receptor was taken from a female donor with breast cancer. Some clones in this sample may be carry-over from other donors' samples. This rearrangement joins TRBV13 to TRBJ1-6; no clear D. Here the CDR3 reads CASTRPNSPLHF. CDR3 DNA: TGTGCCAGCACCCGCCCGAATTCACCCCTCCACTTT.